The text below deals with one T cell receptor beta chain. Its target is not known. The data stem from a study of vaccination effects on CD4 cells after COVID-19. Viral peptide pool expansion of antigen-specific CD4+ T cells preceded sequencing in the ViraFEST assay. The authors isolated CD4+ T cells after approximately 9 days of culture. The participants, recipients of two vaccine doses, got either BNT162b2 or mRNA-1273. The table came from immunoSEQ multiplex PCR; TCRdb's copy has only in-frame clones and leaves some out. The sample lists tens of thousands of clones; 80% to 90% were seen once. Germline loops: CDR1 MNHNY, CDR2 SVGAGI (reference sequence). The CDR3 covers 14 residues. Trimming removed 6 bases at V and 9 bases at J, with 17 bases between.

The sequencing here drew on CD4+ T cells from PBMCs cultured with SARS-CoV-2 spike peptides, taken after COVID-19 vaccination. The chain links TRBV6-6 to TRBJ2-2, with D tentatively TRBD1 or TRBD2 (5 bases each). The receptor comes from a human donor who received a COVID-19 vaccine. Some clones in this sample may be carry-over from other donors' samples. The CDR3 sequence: CASSSGTPWRELFF. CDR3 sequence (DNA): TGTGCCAGCAGCTCCGGGACCCCATGGCGGGAGCTGTTTTTT.